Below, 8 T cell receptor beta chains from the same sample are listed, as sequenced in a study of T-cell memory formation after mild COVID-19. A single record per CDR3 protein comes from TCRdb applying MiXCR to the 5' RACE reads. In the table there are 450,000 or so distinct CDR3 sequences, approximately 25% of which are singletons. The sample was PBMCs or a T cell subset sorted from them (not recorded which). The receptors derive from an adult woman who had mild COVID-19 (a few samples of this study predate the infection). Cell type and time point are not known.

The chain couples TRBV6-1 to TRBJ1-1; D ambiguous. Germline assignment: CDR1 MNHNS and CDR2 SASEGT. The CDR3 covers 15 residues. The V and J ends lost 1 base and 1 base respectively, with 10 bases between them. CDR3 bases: TGTGCCAGCAGTGAAGGCAGGCTACGGAACACTGAAGCTTTCTTT. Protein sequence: CASSEGRLRNTEAFF.

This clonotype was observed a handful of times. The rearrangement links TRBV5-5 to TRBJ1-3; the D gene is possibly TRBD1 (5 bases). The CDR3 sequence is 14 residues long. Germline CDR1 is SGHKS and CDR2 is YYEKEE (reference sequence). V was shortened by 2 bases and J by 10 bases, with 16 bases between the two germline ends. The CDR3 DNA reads TGTGCCAGCAGCTTCGGGACGGACCGGGGGACCATATATTTT. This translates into CASSFGTDRGTIYF.

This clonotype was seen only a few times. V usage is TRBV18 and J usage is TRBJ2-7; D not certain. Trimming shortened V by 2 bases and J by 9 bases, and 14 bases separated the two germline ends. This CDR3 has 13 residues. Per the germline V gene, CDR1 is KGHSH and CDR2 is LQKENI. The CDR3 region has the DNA TGTGCCAGCTCACCAGGCGCCAGCCAGGTGCAGTACTTC. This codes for CASSPGASQVQYF.

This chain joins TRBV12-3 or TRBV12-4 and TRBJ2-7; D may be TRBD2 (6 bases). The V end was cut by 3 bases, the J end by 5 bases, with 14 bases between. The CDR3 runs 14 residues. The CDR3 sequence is CASSFVGGANEQYF. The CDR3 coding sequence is TGTGCCAGCAGTTTCGTCGGAGGGGCTAACGAGCAGTACTTC.

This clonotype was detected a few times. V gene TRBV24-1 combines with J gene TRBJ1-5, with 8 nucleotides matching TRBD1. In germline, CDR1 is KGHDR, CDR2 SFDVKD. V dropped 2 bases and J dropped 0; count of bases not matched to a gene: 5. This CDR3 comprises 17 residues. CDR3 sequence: CATSDSRQGYSNQPQHF. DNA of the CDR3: TGTGCCACCAGTGATTCTCGACAGGGGTATAGCAATCAGCCCCAGCATTTT.

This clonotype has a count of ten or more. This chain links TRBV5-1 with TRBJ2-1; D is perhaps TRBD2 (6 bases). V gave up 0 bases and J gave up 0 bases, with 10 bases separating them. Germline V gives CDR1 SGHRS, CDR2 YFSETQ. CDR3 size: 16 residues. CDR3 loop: CASSLAGGSSYNEQFF. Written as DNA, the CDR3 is TGCGCCAGCAGCTTGGCCGGGGGAAGCTCCTACAATGAGCAGTTCTTC.

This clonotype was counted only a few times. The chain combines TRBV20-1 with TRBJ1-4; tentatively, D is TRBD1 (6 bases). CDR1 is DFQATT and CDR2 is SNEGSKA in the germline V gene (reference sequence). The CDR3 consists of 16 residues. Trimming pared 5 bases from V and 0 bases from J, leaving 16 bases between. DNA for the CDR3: TGCAGTGCTTCCTGGGGGGGCGGGTCAACTAATGAAAAACTGTTTTTT. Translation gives CSASWGGGSTNEKLFF.

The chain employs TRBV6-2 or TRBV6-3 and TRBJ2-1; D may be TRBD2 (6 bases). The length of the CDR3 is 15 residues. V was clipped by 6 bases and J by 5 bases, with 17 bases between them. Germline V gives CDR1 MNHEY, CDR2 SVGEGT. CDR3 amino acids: CASSEAGTSHNEQFF. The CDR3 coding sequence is TGTGCCAGCAGCGAAGCCGGGACTTCTCACAATGAGCAGTTCTTC.